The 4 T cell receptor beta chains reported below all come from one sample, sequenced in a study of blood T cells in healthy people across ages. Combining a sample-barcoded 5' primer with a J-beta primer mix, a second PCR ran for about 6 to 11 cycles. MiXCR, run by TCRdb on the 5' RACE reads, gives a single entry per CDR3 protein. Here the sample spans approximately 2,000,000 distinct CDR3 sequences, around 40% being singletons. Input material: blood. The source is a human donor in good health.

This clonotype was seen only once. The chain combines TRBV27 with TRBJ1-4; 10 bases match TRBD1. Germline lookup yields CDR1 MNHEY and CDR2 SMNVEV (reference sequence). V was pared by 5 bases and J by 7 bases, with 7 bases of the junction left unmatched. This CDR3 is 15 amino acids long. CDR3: CASSKDRGPGEKLFF. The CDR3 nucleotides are TGTGCCAGCAGTAAAGACAGGGGGCCTGGTGAAAAACTGTTTTTT.

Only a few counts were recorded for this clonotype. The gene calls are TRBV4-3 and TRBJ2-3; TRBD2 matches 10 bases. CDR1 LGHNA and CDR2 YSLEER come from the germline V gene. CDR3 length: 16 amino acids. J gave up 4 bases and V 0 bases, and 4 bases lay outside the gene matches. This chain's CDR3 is CASSQDASGGADTQYF. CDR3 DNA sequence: TGCGCCAGCAGCCAAGACGCTAGCGGGGGAGCAGATACGCAGTATTTT.

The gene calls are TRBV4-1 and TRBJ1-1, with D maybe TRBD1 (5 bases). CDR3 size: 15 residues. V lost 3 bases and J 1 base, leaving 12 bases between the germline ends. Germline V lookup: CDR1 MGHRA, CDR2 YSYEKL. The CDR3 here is CASSQGWGGNTEAFF. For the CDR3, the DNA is TGCGCCAGCAGCCAGGGATGGGGGGGGAACACTGAAGCTTTCTTT.

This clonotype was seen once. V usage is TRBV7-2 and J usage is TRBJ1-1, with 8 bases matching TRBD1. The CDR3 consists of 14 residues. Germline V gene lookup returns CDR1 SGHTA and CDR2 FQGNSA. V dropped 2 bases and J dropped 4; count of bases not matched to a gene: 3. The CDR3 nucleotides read TGTGCCAGCAGCTTAATTACAGGGGGCACTGAAGCTTTCTTT. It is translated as CASSLITGGTEAFF.